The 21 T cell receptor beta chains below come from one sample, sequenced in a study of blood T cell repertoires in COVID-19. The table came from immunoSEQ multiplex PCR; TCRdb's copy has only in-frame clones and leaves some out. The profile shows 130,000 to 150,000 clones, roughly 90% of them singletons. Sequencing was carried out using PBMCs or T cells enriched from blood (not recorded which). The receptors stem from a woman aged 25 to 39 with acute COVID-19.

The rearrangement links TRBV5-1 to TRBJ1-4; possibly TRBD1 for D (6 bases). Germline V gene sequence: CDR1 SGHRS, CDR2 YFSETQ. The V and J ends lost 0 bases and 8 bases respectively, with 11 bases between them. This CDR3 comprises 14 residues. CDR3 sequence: CASSLAGAGEKLFF. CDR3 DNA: TGCGCCAGCAGCTTGGCAGGGGCAGGGGAAAAACTGTTTTTT.

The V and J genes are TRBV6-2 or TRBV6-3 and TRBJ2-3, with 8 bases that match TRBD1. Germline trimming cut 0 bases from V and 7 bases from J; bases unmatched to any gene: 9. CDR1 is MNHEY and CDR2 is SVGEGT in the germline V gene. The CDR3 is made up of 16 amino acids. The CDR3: CASSYSDREGGYTQYF. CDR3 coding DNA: TGTGCCAGCAGTTACTCGGACAGGGAAGGGGGATATACGCAGTATTTT.

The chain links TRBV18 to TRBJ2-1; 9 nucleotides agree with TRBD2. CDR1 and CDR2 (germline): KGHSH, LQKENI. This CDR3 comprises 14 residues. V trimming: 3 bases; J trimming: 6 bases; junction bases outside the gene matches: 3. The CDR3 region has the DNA TGTGCCAGCTCACCGGGACTAGCATTCAATGAGCAGTTCTTC. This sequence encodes CASSPGLAFNEQFF.

CDR3 residues: CASSFDYQPQHF. The CDR3 nucleotides are TGTGCCAGCAGTTTCGACTATCAGCCCCAGCATTTT. The chain carries TRBV28 and TRBJ1-5; D unresolved. Germline loops: CDR1 MDHEN, CDR2 SYDVKM. The V end was cut by 3 bases, the J end by 5 bases, with 5 bases between. The CDR3 runs to 12 residues.

The CDR3 is CASSLGGQGAYEQYF. CDR3 nucleotides: TGTGCCAGCAGTTTAGGAGGACAGGGGGCCTACGAGCAGTACTTC. The rearrangement joins TRBV27 to TRBJ2-7; TRBD1 matches 10 bases. The J segment lost 2 bases and the V segment lost 2 bases, leaving 3 bases of the junction unmatched. The germline CDR1 and CDR2 sequences are MNHEY and SMNVEV (reference sequence). The CDR3 is 15 amino acids.

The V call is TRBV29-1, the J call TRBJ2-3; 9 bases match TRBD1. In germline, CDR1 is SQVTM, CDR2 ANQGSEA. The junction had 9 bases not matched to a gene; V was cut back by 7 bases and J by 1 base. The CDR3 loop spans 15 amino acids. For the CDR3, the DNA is TGCAGCGGAGACACTCGACAGGGGGGCACAGATACGCAGTATTTT. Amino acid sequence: CSGDTRQGGTDTQYF.

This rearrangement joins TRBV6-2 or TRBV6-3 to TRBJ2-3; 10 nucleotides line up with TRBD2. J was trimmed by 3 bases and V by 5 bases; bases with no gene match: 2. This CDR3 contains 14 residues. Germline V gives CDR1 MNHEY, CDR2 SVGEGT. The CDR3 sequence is CASSLGLATDTQYF. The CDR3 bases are TGTGCCAGCAGTCTGGGACTAGCGACAGATACGCAGTATTTT.

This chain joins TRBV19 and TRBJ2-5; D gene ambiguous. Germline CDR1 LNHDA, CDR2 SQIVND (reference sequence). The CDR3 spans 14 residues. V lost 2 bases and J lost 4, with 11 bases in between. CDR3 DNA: TGTGCCAGTAGTATATCCAGCGCCCCAGAGACCCAGTACTTC. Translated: CASSISSAPETQYF. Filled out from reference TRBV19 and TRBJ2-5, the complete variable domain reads DGGITQSPKYLFRKEGQNVTLSCEQNLNHDAMYWYRQDPGQGLRLIYYSQIVNDFQKGDIAEGYSVSREKKESFPLTVTSAQKNPTAFYLCASSISSAPETQYFGPGTRLLVL.

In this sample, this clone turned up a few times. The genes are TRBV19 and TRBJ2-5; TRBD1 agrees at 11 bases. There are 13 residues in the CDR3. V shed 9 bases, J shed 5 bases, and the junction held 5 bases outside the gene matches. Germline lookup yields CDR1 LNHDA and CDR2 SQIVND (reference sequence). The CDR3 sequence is CASGQGARETQYF. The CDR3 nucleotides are TGTGCCAGCGGACAGGGGGCGAGGGAGACCCAGTACTTC.

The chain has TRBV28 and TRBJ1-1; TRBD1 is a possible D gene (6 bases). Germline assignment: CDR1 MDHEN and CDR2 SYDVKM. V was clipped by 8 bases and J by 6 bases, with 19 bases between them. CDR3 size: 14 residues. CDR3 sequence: CASAGAGRVAEAFF. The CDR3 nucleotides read TGTGCCAGCGCGGGGGCCGGGAGGGTGGCTGAAGCTTTCTTT.

CDR3 loop: CATSRVQGGYGYTF. In DNA, the CDR3 is TGTGCCACCAGCAGAGTCCAGGGGGGCTATGGCTACACCTTC. V and J are TRBV15 and TRBJ1-2; TRBD1 matches 7 bases. The CDR3 has 14 residues. V was clipped by 1 base and J by 4 bases; unmatched bases: 3. Germline CDR1 reads LNHNV; CDR2 reads YYDKDF (reference sequence).

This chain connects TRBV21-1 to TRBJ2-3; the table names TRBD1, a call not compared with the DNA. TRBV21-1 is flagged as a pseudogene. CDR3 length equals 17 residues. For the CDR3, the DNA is TGTGCCAGCAGCAAAGATGGCAGGGGGCCTAGCACAGATACGCAGTATTTT. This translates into CASSKDGRGPSTDTQYF.

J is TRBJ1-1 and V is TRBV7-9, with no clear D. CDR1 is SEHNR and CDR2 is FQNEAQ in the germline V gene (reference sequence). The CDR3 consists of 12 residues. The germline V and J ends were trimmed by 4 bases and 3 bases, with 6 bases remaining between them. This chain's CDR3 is CASSSGYTEAFF. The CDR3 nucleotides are TGTGCCAGCAGCTCGGGGTACACTGAAGCTTTCTTT.

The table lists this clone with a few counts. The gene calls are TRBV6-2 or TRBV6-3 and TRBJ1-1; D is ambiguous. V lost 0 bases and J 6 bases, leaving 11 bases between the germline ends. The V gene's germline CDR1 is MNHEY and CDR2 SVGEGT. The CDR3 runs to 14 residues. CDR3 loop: CASSYSPEGAEAFF. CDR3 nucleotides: TGTGCCAGCAGTTACTCACCGGAGGGCGCTGAAGCTTTCTTT.

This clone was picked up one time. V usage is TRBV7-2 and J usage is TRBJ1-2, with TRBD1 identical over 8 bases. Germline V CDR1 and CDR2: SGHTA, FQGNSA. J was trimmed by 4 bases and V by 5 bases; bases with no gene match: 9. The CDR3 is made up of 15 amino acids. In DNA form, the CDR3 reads TGTGCCAGCAGCCTACAAACGGGACAGGTCTATGGCTACACCTTC. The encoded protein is CASSLQTGQVYGYTF.

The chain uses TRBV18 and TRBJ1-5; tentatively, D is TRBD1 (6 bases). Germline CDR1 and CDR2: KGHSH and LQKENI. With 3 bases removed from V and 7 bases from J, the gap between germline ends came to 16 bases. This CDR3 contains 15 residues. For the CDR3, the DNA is TGTGCCAGCTCACCCGACAGTCTAAGGGGGCAGCCCCAGCATTTT. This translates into CASSPDSLRGQPQHF.

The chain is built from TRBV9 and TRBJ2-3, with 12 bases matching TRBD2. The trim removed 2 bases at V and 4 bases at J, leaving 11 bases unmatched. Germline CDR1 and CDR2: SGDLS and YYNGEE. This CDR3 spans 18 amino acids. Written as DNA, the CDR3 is TGTGCCAGCAGCGTTGGTTTGCTAGCGGGAGGGTTTGCAGATACGCAGTATTTT. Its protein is CASSVGLLAGGFADTQYF.

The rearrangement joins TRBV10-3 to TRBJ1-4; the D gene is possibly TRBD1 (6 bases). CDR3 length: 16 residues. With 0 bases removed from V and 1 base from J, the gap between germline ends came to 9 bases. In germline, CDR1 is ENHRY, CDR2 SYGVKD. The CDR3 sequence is CAISESGGGTNEKLFF. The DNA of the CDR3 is TGTGCCATCAGTGAGTCGGGAGGGGGAACTAATGAAAAACTGTTTTTT.

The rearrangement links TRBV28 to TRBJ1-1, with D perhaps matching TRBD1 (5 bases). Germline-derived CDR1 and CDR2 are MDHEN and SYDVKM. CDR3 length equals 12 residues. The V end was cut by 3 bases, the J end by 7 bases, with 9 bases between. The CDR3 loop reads CASSFRRGEAFF. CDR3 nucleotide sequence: TGTGCCAGCAGTTTTCGGAGGGGTGAAGCTTTCTTT.

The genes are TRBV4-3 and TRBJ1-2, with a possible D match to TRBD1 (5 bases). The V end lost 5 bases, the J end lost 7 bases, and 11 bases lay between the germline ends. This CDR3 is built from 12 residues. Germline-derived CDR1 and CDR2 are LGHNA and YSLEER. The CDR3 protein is CASSFWGVGYTF. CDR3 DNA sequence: TGCGCCAGCAGCTTTTGGGGGGTTGGCTACACCTTC.

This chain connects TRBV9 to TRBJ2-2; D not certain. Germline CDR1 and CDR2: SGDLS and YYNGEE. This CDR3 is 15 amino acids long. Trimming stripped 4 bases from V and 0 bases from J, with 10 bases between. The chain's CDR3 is CASSQVIANTGELFF. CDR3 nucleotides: TGTGCCAGCAGCCAGGTCATCGCGAACACCGGGGAGCTGTTTTTT.